This TCR beta chain was profiled in a study of T cell changes during pregnancy in multiple sclerosis (dated by TCRdb to between 2018 and 2021). Background for the entire study: The study examined how the T cell repertoire changed over the course of pregnancy in women with multiple sclerosis.

The library was produced with the immunoSEQ multiplex PCR assay. Here the immuneACCESS table is served through TCRdb, limited to in-frame sequences with V and J called. Missing clones are a known gap in these copies; in checked studies unresolved V genes cover under half, and the rest lacks a known reason. For this sample there are about 44,000 clones; around 92% appear just once. The ten top clones hold 1.3% of the sample. As regards this clone: The target of this receptor is not known. No quality values exist for individual bases; no much larger clone is one base distant.

Compared with germline, V lacks 1 base and J lacks 6 bases; bases without a gene match: 13. The germline V gene gives CDR1 as SGHRS and CDR2 as YFSETQ. The CDR3 starts with the cysteine, ends with the phenylalanine, and has 18 residues. CDR3 DNA only is kept here, 54 bases in frame from base 1. The source material was peripheral blood. The receptor comes from a female donor with multiple sclerosis, enrolled in a pregnancy study. The rearranged chain carries TRBV5-1 and TRBJ2-2; 9 of the junction bases match TRBD2. The DNA sequence reads TGCGCCAGCAGCTTGAGGGCGGGAGGGCCGGTTGTGGCCGGGGAGCTGTTTTTT. The translation is CASSLRAGGPVVAGELFF.